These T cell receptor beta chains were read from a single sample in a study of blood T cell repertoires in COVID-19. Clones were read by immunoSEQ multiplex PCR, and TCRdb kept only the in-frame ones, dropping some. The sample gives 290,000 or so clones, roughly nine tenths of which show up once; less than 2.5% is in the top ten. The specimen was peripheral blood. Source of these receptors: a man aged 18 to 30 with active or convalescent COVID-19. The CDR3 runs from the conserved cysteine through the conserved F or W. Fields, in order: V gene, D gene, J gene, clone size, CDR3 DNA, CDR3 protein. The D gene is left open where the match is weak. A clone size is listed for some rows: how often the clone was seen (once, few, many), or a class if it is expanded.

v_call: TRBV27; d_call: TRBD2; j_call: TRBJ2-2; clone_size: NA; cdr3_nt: TGTGCCAGCAGTTTACTAGCGGGGGGCGGAACCGGGGAGCTGTTTTTT; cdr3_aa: CASSLLAGGGTGELFF
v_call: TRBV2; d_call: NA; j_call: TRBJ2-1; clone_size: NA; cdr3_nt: TGTGCCAGCGGGGCAGGGCCGAATTACAATGAGCAGTTCTTC; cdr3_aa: CASGAGPNYNEQFF
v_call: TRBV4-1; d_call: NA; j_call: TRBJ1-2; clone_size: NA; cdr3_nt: TGCGCCAGCAGCCAAGGGCCGTTTCCCAACTATGGCTACACCTTC; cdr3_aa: CASSQGPFPNYGYTF
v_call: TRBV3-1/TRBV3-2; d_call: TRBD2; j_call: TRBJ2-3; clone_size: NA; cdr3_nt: TGTGCCAGCAGCCAAGGTATAGCGGGAGTCTTCTCAGATACGCAGTATTTT; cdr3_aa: CASSQGIAGVFSDTQYF
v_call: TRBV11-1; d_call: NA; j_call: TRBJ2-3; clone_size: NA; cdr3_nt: TGTGCCAGCAGCGCACTCGAGGGAAGGACAGATACGCAGTATTTT; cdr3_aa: CASSALEGRTDTQYF
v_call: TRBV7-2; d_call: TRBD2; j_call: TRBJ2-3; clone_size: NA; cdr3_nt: TGTGCCAGCAGCTTAGTTCTAGCGGGAGCAGATACGCAGTATTTT; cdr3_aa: CASSLVLAGADTQYF
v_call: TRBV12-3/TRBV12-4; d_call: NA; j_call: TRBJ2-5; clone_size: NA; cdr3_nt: TGTGCCAGCAGCTCAGGGCAGGAGACCCAGTACTTC; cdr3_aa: CASSSGQETQYF
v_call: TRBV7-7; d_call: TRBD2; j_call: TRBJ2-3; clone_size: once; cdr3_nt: TGTGCCAGCAGCTGGAGCGGGGGATCAGATACGCAGTATTTT; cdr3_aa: CASSWSGGSDTQYF
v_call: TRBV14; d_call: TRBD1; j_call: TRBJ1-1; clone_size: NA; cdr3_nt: TGTGCCAGCAGCCCTCTAGACAGGGGGCAGGTTTTAACTGAAGCTTTCTTT; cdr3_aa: CASSPLDRGQVLTEAFF
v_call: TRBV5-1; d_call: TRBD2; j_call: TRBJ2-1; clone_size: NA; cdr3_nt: TGCGCCAGCAGCTTGTCAGGGACTACCTACAATGAGCAGTTCTTC; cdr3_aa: CASSLSGTTYNEQFF
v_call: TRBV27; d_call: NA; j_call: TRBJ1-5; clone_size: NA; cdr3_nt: TGTGCCAGCAGCGACATACCACTCAATCAGCCCCAGCATTTT; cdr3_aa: CASSDIPLNQPQHF
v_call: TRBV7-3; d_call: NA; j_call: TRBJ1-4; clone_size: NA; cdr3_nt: TGTGCCACCAAGACTCAGACCGCTTCACGGGGAACTAATGAAAAACTGTTTTTT; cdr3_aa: CATKTQTASRGTNEKLFF
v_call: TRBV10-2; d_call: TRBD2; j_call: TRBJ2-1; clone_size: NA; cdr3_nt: TGCGCCAGCAGTGAGTTAACGCTAGCGGGAGCTTGGGACAATGAGCAGTTCTTC; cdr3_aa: CASSELTLAGAWDNEQFF
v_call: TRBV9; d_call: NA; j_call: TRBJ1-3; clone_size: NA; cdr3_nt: TGTGCCAGCAGCGTAAGCAGGGGTTCTGGAAACACCATATATTTT; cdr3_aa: CASSVSRGSGNTIYF
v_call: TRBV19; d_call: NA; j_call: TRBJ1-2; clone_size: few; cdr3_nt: TGTGCCAGTAAAGGGACTCTGAGGTATGGCTACACCTTC; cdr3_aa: CASKGTLRYGYTF
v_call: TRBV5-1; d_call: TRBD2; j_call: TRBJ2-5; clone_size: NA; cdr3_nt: TGCGCCAGCAGTATTATAGCGGGGGGTAAAGAGACCCAGTACTTC; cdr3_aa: CASSIIAGGKETQYF
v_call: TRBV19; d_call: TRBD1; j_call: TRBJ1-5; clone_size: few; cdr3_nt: TGTGCCAGTAGCCTAGGACAGGGCAATCAGCCCCAGCATTTT; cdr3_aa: CASSLGQGNQPQHF
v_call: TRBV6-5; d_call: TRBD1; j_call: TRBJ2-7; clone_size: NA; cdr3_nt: TGTGCCAGCCGGGACAGGCTCTACGAGCAGTACTTC; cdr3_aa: CASRDRLYEQYF